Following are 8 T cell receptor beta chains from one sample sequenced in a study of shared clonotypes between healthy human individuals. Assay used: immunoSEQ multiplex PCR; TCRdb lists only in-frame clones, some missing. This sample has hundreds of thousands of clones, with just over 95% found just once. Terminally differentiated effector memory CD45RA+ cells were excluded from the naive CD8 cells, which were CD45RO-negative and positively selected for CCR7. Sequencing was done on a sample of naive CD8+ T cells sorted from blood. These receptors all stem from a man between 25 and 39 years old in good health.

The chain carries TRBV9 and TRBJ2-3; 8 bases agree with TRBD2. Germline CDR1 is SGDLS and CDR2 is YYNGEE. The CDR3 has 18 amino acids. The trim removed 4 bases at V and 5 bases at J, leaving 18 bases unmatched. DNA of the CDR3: TGTGCCAGCAGCCCCATTGGACTAGCCGGAGCGCTAGGAGATACGCAGTATTTT. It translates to CASSPIGLAGALGDTQYF.

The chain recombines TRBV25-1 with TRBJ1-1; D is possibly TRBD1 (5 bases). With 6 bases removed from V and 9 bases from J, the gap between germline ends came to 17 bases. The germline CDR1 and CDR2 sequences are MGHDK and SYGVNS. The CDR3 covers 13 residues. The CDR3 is CASSAPVGRQAFF. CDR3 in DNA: TGTGCCAGCAGCGCCCCGGTGGGACGGCAAGCTTTCTTT. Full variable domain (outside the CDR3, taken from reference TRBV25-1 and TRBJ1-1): EADIYQTPRYLVIGTGKKITLECSQTMGHDKMYWYQQDPGMELHLIHYSYGVNSTEKGDLSSESTVSRIRTEHFPLTLESARPSHTSQYLCASSAPVGRQAFFGQGTRLTVV.

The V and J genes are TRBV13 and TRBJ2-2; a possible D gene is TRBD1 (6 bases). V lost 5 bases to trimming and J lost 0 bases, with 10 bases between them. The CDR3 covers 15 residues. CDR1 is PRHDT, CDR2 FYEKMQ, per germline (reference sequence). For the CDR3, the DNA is TGTGCCAGCAGCCTCCGGACAGCGAACACCGGGGAGCTGTTTTTT. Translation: CASSLRTANTGELFF.

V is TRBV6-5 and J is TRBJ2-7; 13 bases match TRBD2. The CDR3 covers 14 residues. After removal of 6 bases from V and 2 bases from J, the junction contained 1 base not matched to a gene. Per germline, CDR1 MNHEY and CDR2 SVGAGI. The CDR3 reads CASSGLAGAYEQYF. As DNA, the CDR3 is TGTGCCAGCAGCGGACTAGCGGGAGCCTACGAGCAGTACTTC.

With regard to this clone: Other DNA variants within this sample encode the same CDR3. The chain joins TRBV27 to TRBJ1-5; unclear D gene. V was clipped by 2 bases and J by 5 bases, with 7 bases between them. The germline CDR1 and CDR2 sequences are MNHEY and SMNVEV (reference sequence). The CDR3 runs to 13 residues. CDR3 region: CASSLGRDQPQHF. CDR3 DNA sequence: TGTGCCAGCAGTTTAGGGCGTGATCAGCCCCAGCATTTT.

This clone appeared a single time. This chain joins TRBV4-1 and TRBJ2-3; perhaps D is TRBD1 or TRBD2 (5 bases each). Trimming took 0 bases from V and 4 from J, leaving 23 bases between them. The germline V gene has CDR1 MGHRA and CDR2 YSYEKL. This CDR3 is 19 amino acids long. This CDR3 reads CASSQDGAPSPSRADTQYF. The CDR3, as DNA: TGCGCCAGCAGCCAAGATGGGGCCCCTAGCCCTAGTAGGGCAGATACGCAGTATTTT.

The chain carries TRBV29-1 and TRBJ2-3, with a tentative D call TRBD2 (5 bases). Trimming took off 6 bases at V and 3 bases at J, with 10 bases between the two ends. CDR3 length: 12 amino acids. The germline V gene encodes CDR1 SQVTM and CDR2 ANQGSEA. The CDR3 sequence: CSVRDFTDTQYF. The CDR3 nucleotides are TGCAGCGTCCGGGATTTTACAGATACGCAGTATTTT.

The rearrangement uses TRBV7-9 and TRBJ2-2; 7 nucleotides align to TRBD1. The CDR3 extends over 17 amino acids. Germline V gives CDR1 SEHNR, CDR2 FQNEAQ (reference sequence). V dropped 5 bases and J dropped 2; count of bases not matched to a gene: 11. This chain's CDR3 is CASSPSPGTDNTGELFF. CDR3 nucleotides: TGTGCCAGCAGCCCCTCCCCCGGGACAGACAACACCGGGGAGCTGTTTTTT.